This T cell receptor beta chain was retrieved from a study of T cell clones after liver transplantation. This table comes from immunoSEQ multiplex PCR, and its TCRdb copy is limited to in-frame clones, with some not included. Of 55,000 to 80,000 clones in the sample, about nine tenths were seen once. Thawed unstimulated PBMCs were FACS-sorted by CD3, CD4 and CD8 into two populations. Points on this clone: This CDR3 is also generated by other DNA sequences in the sample.

The sequence derives from a human donor who received a liver transplant. The specimen was CD4+ T cells from blood, collected before liver transplant.

CDR3 coding DNA: TGCGCCAGCAGCTTGGCCGGGGCGGGAGACCTCTACGAGCAGTACTTC. This gives the protein CASSLAGAGDLYEQYF. This chain connects TRBV5-1 to TRBJ2-7, with 7 bases fitting TRBD2. The CDR3 extends over 16 amino acids. The germline V gene has CDR1 SGHRS and CDR2 YFSETQ. V lost 0 bases and J lost 3; bases outside the gene matches: 9.